This record covers a single T cell receptor (beta chain). Its antigen is still unknown. Base qualities are not provided; no much larger clone lies one nucleotide away. This entry comes from a study of control samples from healthy donors and cancer patients (dated by TCRdb to between 2020 and 2021). The receptor library was made with the immunoSEQ multiplex PCR assay. The immuneACCESS repertoire file appears here via TCRdb, limited to in-frame rearrangements. These files lack a portion of the clones; in checked studies, under half of the deficit traces to unresolved V genes, and the cause of the others is not known. The sample table lists under 150,000 clones, approximately 86% of them with a count of one. Just over 8.5% of the sample comes from the top ten. Sequencing used blood. The clonotype was recovered from a woman aged 30 to 39 in good health.

The sequenced DNA: TGTGCCAGCAAATATCGGACTAGCGGGAACAATGAGCAGTTCTTC. It is translated as CASKYRTSGNNEQFF. The chain uses TRBV2 and TRBJ2-1; 12 bases in between match TRBD2. The germline V end is reduced by 7 bases and the J end by 5 bases; junction bases left unmatched: 6. Its CDR3 holds 15 amino acids, cysteine through phenylalanine. Of all the DNA, just the CDR3 is kept, 45 bases in frame from base 1. In the germline V gene, CDR1 corresponds to SNHLY and CDR2 to FYNNEI.